These T cell receptor beta chains were read from a single sample in a study of blood T cell repertoires in COVID-19. Generated by immunoSEQ multiplex PCR, the TCRdb table keeps only in-frame clones and is missing some. The table includes approximately 350,000 clones, approximately 91% detected once. The sequenced sample was peripheral blood. The receptors come from a woman in her sixties or seventies with COVID-19, enrolled during active disease. Both conserved end residues are part of each CDR3. The D gene is left open where the match is weak. Not every row has a clone size; where given, it reads once, few, many or a size class.

j_gene: TRBJ2-5
v_gene: TRBV7-2
d_gene: .
abundance: .
CDR3aa: CASSRSAQETQYF
CDR3nt: TGTGCCAGCAGCCGCAGCGCACAAGAGACCCAGTACTTC

j_gene: TRBJ1-5
v_gene: TRBV19
d_gene: .
abundance: once
CDR3aa: CASKGLSSNQPQHF
CDR3nt: TGTGCCAGTAAGGGACTGTCAAGCAATCAGCCCCAGCATTTT

j_gene: TRBJ2-3
v_gene: TRBV3-1/TRBV3-2
d_gene: .
abundance: .
CDR3aa: CASSHVADTQYF
CDR3nt: TGTGCCAGCAGCCATGTCGCAGATACGCAGTATTTT

j_gene: TRBJ1-4
v_gene: TRBV27
d_gene: .
abundance: .
CDR3aa: CASSFGQRGEKLFF
CDR3nt: TGTGCCAGCAGTTTTGGACAGAGGGGTGAAAAACTGTTTTTT

j_gene: TRBJ1-5
v_gene: TRBV20-1
d_gene: .
abundance: few
CDR3aa: CSASEGPSNQPQHF
CDR3nt: TGCAGTGCTAGTGAGGGGCCAAGTAATCAGCCCCAGCATTTT

j_gene: TRBJ1-6
v_gene: TRBV28
d_gene: TRBD1
abundance: .
CDR3aa: CASSPPKGQDNSPLHF
CDR3nt: TGTGCCAGCAGCCCCCCTAAGGGACAGGATAATTCACCCCTCCACTTT

j_gene: TRBJ1-2
v_gene: TRBV23-1
d_gene: TRBD1
abundance: .
CDR3aa: CASSDQPRDRVGYTF
CDR3nt: TGCGCCAGCAGTGACCAACCCCGGGACAGGGTTGGCTACACCTTC

j_gene: TRBJ1-6
v_gene: TRBV18
d_gene: .
abundance: .
CDR3aa: CASSPDPNQGTLHF
CDR3nt: TGTGCCAGCTCACCAGATCCAAACCAGGGGACCCTCCACTTT

j_gene: TRBJ2-5
v_gene: TRBV9
d_gene: .
abundance: .
CDR3aa: CASSVGQGLQETQYF
CDR3nt: TGTGCCAGCAGCGTAGGGCAGGGCCTACAAGAGACCCAGTACTTC

j_gene: TRBJ1-4
v_gene: TRBV15
d_gene: TRBD1
abundance: .
CDR3aa: CATSRGGTATNEKLFF
CDR3nt: TGTGCCACCAGCAGAGGCGGGACAGCAACTAATGAAAAACTGTTTTTT

j_gene: TRBJ1-6
v_gene: TRBV7-9
d_gene: TRBD1
abundance: .
CDR3aa: CASSLATGQGNSPLHF
CDR3nt: TGTGCCAGCAGCTTAGCGACGGGACAGGGGAATTCACCCCTCCACTTT

j_gene: TRBJ2-1
v_gene: TRBV6-2/TRBV6-3
d_gene: .
abundance: once
CDR3aa: CASSYMTIPFEQFF
CDR3nt: TGTGCCAGCAGTTACATGACTATCCCTTTTGAGCAGTTCTTC

j_gene: TRBJ1-2
v_gene: TRBV5-1
d_gene: TRBD1
abundance: .
CDR3aa: CASSSGQGAYYGYTF
CDR3nt: TGCGCCAGCAGCTCAGGACAGGGGGCATACTATGGCTACACCTTC

j_gene: TRBJ2-7
v_gene: TRBV6-5
d_gene: TRBD1
abundance: .
CDR3aa: CASSLSGGPSYEQYF
CDR3nt: TGTGCCAGCAGTTTGTCAGGGGGCCCTTCCTACGAGCAGTACTTC

j_gene: TRBJ1-1
v_gene: TRBV6-5
d_gene: .
abundance: .
CDR3aa: CASSPGTRNTEAFF
CDR3nt: TGTGCCAGCAGCCCCGGGACACGGAACACTGAAGCTTTCTTT

j_gene: TRBJ1-1
v_gene: TRBV6-5
d_gene: .
abundance: .
CDR3aa: CASSYSRANTEAFF
CDR3nt: TGTGCCAGCAGTTACTCGAGAGCTAACACTGAAGCTTTCTTT

j_gene: TRBJ2-5
v_gene: TRBV7-2
d_gene: TRBD1
abundance: .
CDR3aa: CASSLVRDSDSQYF
CDR3nt: TGTGCCAGCAGCTTAGTAAGGGACAGTGACAGCCAGTACTTC

j_gene: TRBJ1-2
v_gene: TRBV30
d_gene: .
abundance: .
CDR3aa: CAWDGGSLANYGYTF
CDR3nt: TGTGCCTGGGATGGTGGTAGTCTAGCTAACTATGGCTACACCTTC

j_gene: TRBJ1-2
v_gene: TRBV19
d_gene: .
abundance: .
CDR3aa: CASSTLKGGNYGYTF
CDR3nt: TGTGCCAGTAGTACCCTTAAGGGGGGGAACTATGGCTACACCTTC

j_gene: TRBJ1-6
v_gene: TRBV4-3
d_gene: TRBD1
abundance: once
CDR3aa: CASSQGGADRGRSPLHF
CDR3nt: TGCGCCAGCAGCCAAGGAGGAGCGGACAGGGGAAGGTCACCCCTCCACTTT

j_gene: TRBJ1-1
v_gene: TRBV10-1
d_gene: .
abundance: .
CDR3aa: CASSERSGQNTEAFF
CDR3nt: TGCGCCAGCAGTGAGAGGTCGGGACAGAACACTGAAGCTTTCTTT

j_gene: TRBJ1-2
v_gene: TRBV24-1
d_gene: .
abundance: .
CDR3aa: CATSDFADYGYTF
CDR3nt: TGTGCCACCAGTGATTTCGCAGACTATGGCTACACCTTC